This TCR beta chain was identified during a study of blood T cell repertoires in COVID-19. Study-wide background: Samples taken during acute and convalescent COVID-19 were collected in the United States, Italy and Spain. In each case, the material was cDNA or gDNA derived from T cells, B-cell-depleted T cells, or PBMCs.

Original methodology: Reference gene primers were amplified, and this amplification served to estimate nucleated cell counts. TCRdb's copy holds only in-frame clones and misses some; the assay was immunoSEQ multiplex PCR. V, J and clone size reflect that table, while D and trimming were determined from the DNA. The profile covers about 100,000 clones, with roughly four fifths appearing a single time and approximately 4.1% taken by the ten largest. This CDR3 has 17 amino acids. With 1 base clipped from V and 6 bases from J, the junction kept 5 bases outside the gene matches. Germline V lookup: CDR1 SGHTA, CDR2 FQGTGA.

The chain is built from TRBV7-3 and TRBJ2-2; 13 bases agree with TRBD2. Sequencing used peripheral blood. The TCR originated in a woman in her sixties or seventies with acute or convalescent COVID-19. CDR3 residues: CASSLIGTSGTAGELFF. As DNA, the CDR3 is TGTGCCAGCAGCTTAATTGGGACTAGCGGGACCGCCGGGGAGCTGTTTTTT.